The clone carrying this TCR beta chain is judged medium-sized. No antigen is known for it. The data were obtained in a study of T cell repertoires and leukemia-associated antigens. The CDR3 is made up of 15 amino acids. Germline V gene sequence: CDR1 ENHRY, CDR2 SYGVKD. V was pared by 1 base and J by 2 bases, with 2 bases of the junction left unmatched. TCRdb re-derived calls from the 5' RACE reads in MiXCR, one entry per CDR3 protein. The sample has about 11,000 distinct CDR3 sequences, 35% to 45% seen once; the top ten hold roughly 29%. The sequence was obtained from a female donor in good health. The sequenced sample consisted of CD3+ T cells sorted from blood and cultured. V and J are TRBV10-3 and TRBJ2-5, with 9 bases that match TRBD1. The CDR3, as DNA: TGTGCCATCAGTGAGTGGGACAGGGAGCAAGAGACCCAGTACTTC. Its protein is CAISEWDREQETQYF.